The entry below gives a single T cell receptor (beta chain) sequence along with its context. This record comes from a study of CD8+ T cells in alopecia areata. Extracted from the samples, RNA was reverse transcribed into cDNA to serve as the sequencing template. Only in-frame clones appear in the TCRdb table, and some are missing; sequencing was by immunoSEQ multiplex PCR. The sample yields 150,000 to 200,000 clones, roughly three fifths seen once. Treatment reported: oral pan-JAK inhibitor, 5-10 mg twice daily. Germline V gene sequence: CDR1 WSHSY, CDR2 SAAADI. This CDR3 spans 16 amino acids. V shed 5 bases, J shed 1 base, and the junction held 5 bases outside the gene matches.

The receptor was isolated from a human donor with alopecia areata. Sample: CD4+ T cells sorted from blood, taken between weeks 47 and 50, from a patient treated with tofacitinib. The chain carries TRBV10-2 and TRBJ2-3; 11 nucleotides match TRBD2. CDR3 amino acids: CASSLAGGGGTDTQYF. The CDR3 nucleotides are TGCGCCAGCAGTCTAGCGGGGGGCGGGGGCACAGATACGCAGTATTTT.